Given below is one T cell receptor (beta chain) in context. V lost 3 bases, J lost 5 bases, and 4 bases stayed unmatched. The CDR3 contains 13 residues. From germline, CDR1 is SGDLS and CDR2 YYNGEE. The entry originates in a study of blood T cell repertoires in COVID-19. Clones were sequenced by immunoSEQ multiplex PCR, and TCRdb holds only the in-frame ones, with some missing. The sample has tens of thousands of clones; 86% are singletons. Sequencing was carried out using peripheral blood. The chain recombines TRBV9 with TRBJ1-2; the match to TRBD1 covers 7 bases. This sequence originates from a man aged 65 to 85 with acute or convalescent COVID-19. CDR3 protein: CASSDPGGYGYTF. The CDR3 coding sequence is TGTGCCAGCAGCGACCCAGGGGGGTATGGCTACACCTTC.